The rows below give T cell receptor beta chains drawn from one sample of a study of CD8+CD57+ T cells in acquired aplastic anemia. TCRdb reanalysed the reads using MiXCR and keeps one entry per CDR3 protein. The sample consists of about 220,000 distinct CDR3 sequences, roughly 33% of them appearing once. What was sequenced was sorted CD4+, CD8+, or CD8+CD57+ T cells (not recorded which) from PBMCs. These receptors came from a human donor in good health, serving as a control. Each CDR3 is given with its conserved first and last residue. Fields, in order: V gene, D gene, CDR3 length, clone size, J gene, CDR3 DNA, CDR3 protein. D genes are given only for firm matches. For some rows the clone size is stated as once, few or many, or as a class when expanded; others skip it.

V gene: TRBV19; D gene: .; CDR3 length: 12; clone size: many; J gene: TRBJ2-5; CDR3 DNA: TGTGCCAGTAGTCCGTACCAAGAGACCCAGTACTTC; CDR3 protein: CASSPYQETQYF
V gene: TRBV5-1; D gene: .; CDR3 length: 14; clone size: few; J gene: TRBJ2-2; CDR3 DNA: TGCGCCAGCAGCTTGGGACAGAGGACCGGGGAGCTGTTTTTT; CDR3 protein: CASSLGQRTGELFF
V gene: TRBV3-1; D gene: .; CDR3 length: 12; clone size: few; J gene: TRBJ1-3; CDR3 DNA: TGTGCCAGCAGCCAGCGGGGGAACACCATATATTTT; CDR3 protein: CASSQRGNTIYF
V gene: TRBV29-1; D gene: .; CDR3 length: 13; clone size: many; J gene: TRBJ1-4; CDR3 DNA: TGCAGCGTTGATGCGGGGGGAGGTGAAAAACTGTTTTTT; CDR3 protein: CSVDAGGGEKLFF
V gene: TRBV2; D gene: .; CDR3 length: 21; clone size: .; J gene: TRBJ1-1; CDR3 DNA: TGTGCCAGCAGTGGGTTGGCAGCCGCTTTGTTCACACAGCCGCCGAACACTGAAGCTTTCTTT; CDR3 protein: CASSGLAAALFTQPPNTEAFF
V gene: TRBV2; D gene: .; CDR3 length: 17; clone size: few; J gene: TRBJ1-4; CDR3 DNA: TGTGCCAGCAGTGAAGTTTTGATTAACGGGAGGCCGGGAAAACTGTTTTTT; CDR3 protein: CASSEVLINGRPGKLFF
V gene: TRBV15; D gene: TRBD2; CDR3 length: 14; clone size: .; J gene: TRBJ2-7; CDR3 DNA: TGTGCCACCAGCAGGGGACTAGCGGGGTACGAGCAGTACTTC; CDR3 protein: CATSRGLAGYEQYF
V gene: TRBV7-2; D gene: .; CDR3 length: 13; clone size: many; J gene: TRBJ1-2; CDR3 DNA: TGTGCCAGCAGCCCAGACGGGGAGCATGGCTACACCTTC; CDR3 protein: CASSPDGEHGYTF
V gene: TRBV10-3; D gene: .; CDR3 length: 15; clone size: many; J gene: TRBJ2-6; CDR3 DNA: TGTGCCATCAGTGAACAACTCTCTGGGGCCAACGTCCTGACTTTC; CDR3 protein: CAISEQLSGANVLTF
V gene: TRBV2; D gene: .; CDR3 length: 16; clone size: medium-sized; J gene: TRBJ1-3; CDR3 DNA: TGTGCCAGCAGTGATGGGCTAGTGGGATACGGAAACACCATATATTTT; CDR3 protein: CASSDGLVGYGNTIYF
V gene: TRBV10-3; D gene: TRBD2; CDR3 length: 17; clone size: many; J gene: TRBJ2-5; CDR3 DNA: TGTGCCATCAGCCCACAACGACTAGCGGGAGGGGCGGAGACCCAGTACTTC; CDR3 protein: CAISPQRLAGGAETQYF
V gene: TRBV11-2; D gene: TRBD2; CDR3 length: 18; clone size: few; J gene: TRBJ2-4; CDR3 DNA: TGTGCCAGCAGCTTCGGGACTAGCGGGTCTCTAGCCAAAAACATTCAGTACTTC; CDR3 protein: CASSFGTSGSLAKNIQYF
V gene: TRBV19; D gene: .; CDR3 length: 12; clone size: few; J gene: TRBJ2-1; CDR3 DNA: TGTGCCAGTAGTATAGGCCCAGCAGTTCGGTTCTTC; CDR3 protein: CASSIGPAVRFF
V gene: TRBV11-3; D gene: TRBD2; CDR3 length: 15; clone size: many; J gene: TRBJ2-1; CDR3 DNA: TGTGCCAGCAGCTTGGGTCTAGCGGGGAGGGATGAGCAGTTCTTC; CDR3 protein: CASSLGLAGRDEQFF
V gene: TRBV5-1; D gene: TRBD1; CDR3 length: 17; clone size: .; J gene: TRBJ2-3; CDR3 DNA: TGCGCCAGCAGCTTAGGGCCCGTGCAGGGGGAAACAGATACGCAGTATTTT; CDR3 protein: CASSLGPVQGETDTQYF
V gene: TRBV7-2; D gene: .; CDR3 length: 15; clone size: many; J gene: TRBJ1-2; CDR3 DNA: TGTGCCAGCAGCTTAGGTCTCAGATCTAACTATGGCTACACCTTC; CDR3 protein: CASSLGLRSNYGYTF
V gene: TRBV20-1; D gene: TRBD1; CDR3 length: 17; clone size: .; J gene: TRBJ1-6; CDR3 DNA: TGCAGTGCTGGGGACAGGGTGCCCAGCTCCTATAATTCACCCCTCCACTTT; CDR3 protein: CSAGDRVPSSYNSPLHF
V gene: TRBV10-3; D gene: .; CDR3 length: 14; clone size: .; J gene: TRBJ1-2; CDR3 DNA: TGTGCCATCAGTGAGGGCCTCTACTACTATGGCTACACCTTC; CDR3 protein: CAISEGLYYYGYTF
V gene: TRBV5-4; D gene: TRBD1; CDR3 length: 15; clone size: .; J gene: TRBJ2-3; CDR3 DNA: TGTGCCAGCAGCTTGGTAACAGGGGGACCAGATACGCAGTATTTT; CDR3 protein: CASSLVTGGPDTQYF
V gene: TRBV9; D gene: TRBD2; CDR3 length: 15; clone size: .; J gene: TRBJ2-2; CDR3 DNA: TGTGCCAGCAGCCAAAGCGGGGGAAACACCGGGGAGCTGTTTTTT; CDR3 protein: CASSQSGGNTGELFF
V gene: TRBV5-5; D gene: TRBD1; CDR3 length: 15; clone size: few; J gene: TRBJ2-7; CDR3 DNA: TGTGCCAGCAGCACCAGGGGGCTCGGGTCGTACGAGCAGTACTTC; CDR3 protein: CASSTRGLGSYEQYF
V gene: TRBV10-3; D gene: TRBD1; CDR3 length: 17; clone size: .; J gene: TRBJ1-2; CDR3 DNA: TGTGCCATCAGTGAGTCTCCGACAGGGGAAACTAACTATGGCTACACCTTC; CDR3 protein: CAISESPTGETNYGYTF
V gene: TRBV30; D gene: .; CDR3 length: 13; clone size: few; J gene: TRBJ1-4; CDR3 DNA: TGTGCCTGGAACAGGGTGGGCAGGGAAAAACTGTTTTTT; CDR3 protein: CAWNRVGREKLFF
V gene: TRBV24-1; D gene: .; CDR3 length: 15; clone size: .; J gene: TRBJ2-1; CDR3 DNA: TGTGCCACCAGTGACCCTGTGGGGGCTGACAATGAGCAGTTCTTC; CDR3 protein: CATSDPVGADNEQFF
V gene: TRBV7-9; D gene: .; CDR3 length: 15; clone size: .; J gene: TRBJ1-4; CDR3 DNA: TGTGCCAGCAGGCTCCGCGGGACGTTTAATGAAAAACTGTTTTTT; CDR3 protein: CASRLRGTFNEKLFF
V gene: TRBV24-1; D gene: .; CDR3 length: 15; clone size: many; J gene: TRBJ2-5; CDR3 DNA: TGTGCCACCAGTTCATCTGCCTCTAGTAAAGAGACCCAGTACTTC; CDR3 protein: CATSSSASSKETQYF
V gene: TRBV19; D gene: TRBD1; CDR3 length: 17; clone size: .; J gene: TRBJ1-5; CDR3 DNA: TGTGCCAGTAGGGTTTCCGGGACAGGGGGCGGCAATCAGCCCCAGCATTTT; CDR3 protein: CASRVSGTGGGNQPQHF
V gene: TRBV25-1; D gene: .; CDR3 length: 15; clone size: .; J gene: TRBJ1-1; CDR3 DNA: TGTGCCAGCAAAGAGGGGGAGGGAATGAACACTGAAGCTTTCTTT; CDR3 protein: CASKEGEGMNTEAFF
V gene: TRBV12-3/TRBV12-4; D gene: TRBD1; CDR3 length: 16; clone size: many; J gene: TRBJ2-7; CDR3 DNA: TGTGCCAGCAGTTCCGGGACAGGGGACCTCCGGTACGAGCAGTACTTC; CDR3 protein: CASSSGTGDLRYEQYF
V gene: TRBV10-3; D gene: TRBD1; CDR3 length: 15; clone size: .; J gene: TRBJ2-3; CDR3 DNA: TGTGCCATCAAAAACGGACAGGGATACACTGATACGCAGTATTTT; CDR3 protein: CAIKNGQGYTDTQYF
V gene: TRBV19; D gene: .; CDR3 length: 13; clone size: many; J gene: TRBJ1-1; CDR3 DNA: TGTGCCAGTACCCAATTACCGAACACTGAAGCTTTCTTT; CDR3 protein: CASTQLPNTEAFF
V gene: TRBV15; D gene: TRBD1; CDR3 length: 16; clone size: .; J gene: TRBJ1-6; CDR3 DNA: TGTGCCACCAGCAGCGGGACAGGGGATAGCAATTCACCCCTCCACTTT; CDR3 protein: CATSSGTGDSNSPLHF
V gene: TRBV30; D gene: .; CDR3 length: 15; clone size: .; J gene: TRBJ1-5; CDR3 DNA: TGTGCCTGGAGTCCGGGCGGGGGTAGCAATCAGCCCCAGCATTTT; CDR3 protein: CAWSPGGGSNQPQHF
V gene: TRBV7-9; D gene: .; CDR3 length: 15; clone size: many; J gene: TRBJ2-7; CDR3 DNA: TGTGCCAGCAGCTCCAGGGGTCTAAGAAGTTACGAGCAGTACTTC; CDR3 protein: CASSSRGLRSYEQYF
V gene: TRBV7-2; D gene: .; CDR3 length: 13; clone size: many; J gene: TRBJ2-3; CDR3 DNA: TGTGCCAGCAGCTCAGGAGAGACAGATACGCAGTATTTT; CDR3 protein: CASSSGETDTQYF
V gene: TRBV6-5; D gene: .; CDR3 length: 12; clone size: many; J gene: TRBJ2-7; CDR3 DNA: TGTGCCAGCAGTTACCGAGGGACAGAGCAGTACTTC; CDR3 protein: CASSYRGTEQYF
V gene: TRBV20-1; D gene: .; CDR3 length: 15; clone size: few; J gene: TRBJ2-2; CDR3 DNA: TGCAGTGCTAGAAAGGACGGGCCGAACACCGGGGAGCTGTTTTTT; CDR3 protein: CSARKDGPNTGELFF
V gene: TRBV15; D gene: TRBD1; CDR3 length: 17; clone size: .; J gene: TRBJ2-6; CDR3 DNA: TGTGCCACCAGTCTCGGGACAGGGGAGAGTGGGGCCAACGTCCTGACTTTC; CDR3 protein: CATSLGTGESGANVLTF
V gene: TRBV5-6; D gene: .; CDR3 length: 15; clone size: few; J gene: TRBJ1-1; CDR3 DNA: TGTGCCAGCAGCTTGGCCAAAGGAGGGAACACTGAAGCTTTCTTT; CDR3 protein: CASSLAKGGNTEAFF
V gene: TRBV20-1; D gene: .; CDR3 length: 16; clone size: many; J gene: TRBJ2-5; CDR3 DNA: TGCAGTGCTAGGCCGCAGGGATTGTGGGTTTTGGAGACCCAGTACTTC; CDR3 protein: CSARPQGLWVLETQYF